This T cell receptor beta chain was captured in a study of cytomegalovirus exposure and HLA in healthy donors. The repertoire was sequenced with immunoSEQ multiplex PCR; TCRdb's copy has only in-frame clones and lacks some. The sample holds tens of thousands of clones, over 90% seen once. Among the approximately 110 subjects of the validation cohort, separate from the roughly 650-subject first cohort, were the donors. The CDR3 loop spans 15 amino acids. In germline, CDR1 is SGHVS, CDR2 FNYEAQ. V dropped 0 bases and J dropped 4 bases, with 13 bases sitting between them. The receptor was isolated from a woman between 18 and 29 years old in good health and CMV-seronegative. Input material: PBMCs. V and J are TRBV7-6 and TRBJ2-7; D possibly corresponds to TRBD1 (7 bases). The CDR3 sequence is CASSLAEQGRYEQYF. DNA for the CDR3: TGTGCCAGCAGCTTAGCGGAACAGGGGAGGTACGAGCAGTACTTC. Variable domain in full (rest from reference TRBV7-6 and TRBJ2-7): GAGVSQSPRYKVTKRGQDVALRCDPISGHVSLYWYRQALGQGPEFLTYFNYEAQQDKSGLPNDRFSAERPEGSISTLTIQRTEQRDSAMYRCASSLAEQGRYEQYFGPGTRLTVT.